This T cell receptor beta chain was sequenced during a study of CD8 T cells in Susac syndrome. Study findings and constraints: The study recognized that the number of individuals in its TCR sequencing and HLA analysis was relatively small.

Of note for this clonotype: Its target is unknown.

Germline assignment: CDR1 GTSNPN and CDR2 SVGIG (reference sequence). This CDR3 spans 14 amino acids. J lost 10 bases, V lost 8 bases, and 15 bases had no gene match. Random hexamers primed reverse transcription of about 0.5 to 1 ug RNA. The authors amplified TCR beta CDR3 across 54 Vbeta and 13 Jbeta using immunoSEQ multiplex PCR. TCRdb passed the immunoSEQ multiplex PCR reads through MiXCR, listing each CDR3 protein once. The sample consists of about 290,000 distinct CDR3 sequences, about 82% of them appearing once. This chain joins TRBV30 and TRBJ2-1, with TRBD2 matching over 9 bases. The sequenced sample consisted of CD8+ T cells from PBMCs. The clonotype was recovered from a human donor with multiple sclerosis. CDR3 sequence (DNA): TGTGCCGGCCACGGCGGGAGGGGTAATGGGGAGCAGTTCTTC. Translated: CAGHGGRGNGEQFF.